One and the same sample provided the 12 T cell receptor beta chains below, sequenced in a study of T cells in Graves' hyperthyroidism and ophthalmopathy. Amplified regions were TCR beta CDR3 sequences from RNA transcripts. Initially, a first-round RT-PCR of the TCR CDR3 employed the HTBI primer set. TCRdb redid the calling of the multiplex PCR reads with MiXCR, one entry per CDR3 protein. The sample includes approximately 300,000 distinct CDR3 sequences, 16% of them seen just once. Sequencing used blood. The receptor set was obtained from a man younger than 40 with Graves' hyperthyroidism.

J is TRBJ2-7 and V is TRBV6-2 or TRBV6-3, with 10 positions matching TRBD2. The germline V gene has CDR1 MNHEY and CDR2 SVGEGT. Trimming took 7 bases from V and 1 from J; bases not matched to a gene: 13. The CDR3 is 17 residues long. The CDR3 region has the DNA TGTGCCAGCAACCTAGCGGGAGCATACCACACTTCCTACGAGCAGTACTTC. Protein: CASNLAGAYHTSYEQYF.

In its sample, this clonotype was seen many times. The chain uses TRBV11-2 and TRBJ2-3, with TRBD2 matching 8 bases. Per germline, CDR1 SGHAT and CDR2 FQNNGV. The CDR3 is 14 residues long. V lost 2 bases to trimming and J lost 6 bases; unmatched junction nucleotides: 4. As DNA, the CDR3 is TGTGCCAGCAGCTTACCGGGAGGGTCGGATACGCAGTATTTT. It specifies CASSLPGGSDTQYF.

This clonotype was recorded many times. V is TRBV27 and J is TRBJ2-7; the D is unclear. The CDR3 extends over 13 amino acids. CDR1 and CDR2 from the germline V gene are MNHEY and SMNVEV (reference sequence). Trimming left V 5 bases short and J 3 bases short, with 11 bases between. Written as DNA, the CDR3 is TGTGCCAGCAGTCTGACGGCGAACTACGAGCAGTACTTC. It is translated as CASSLTANYEQYF.

CDR3 protein: CASSLYRETQYF. The CDR3, as DNA: TGTGCCAGCAGTCTTTATCGAGAGACCCAGTACTTC. This rearrangement joins TRBV5-6 to TRBJ2-5; D gene unclear. This CDR3 has 12 residues. Germline V lookup: CDR1 SGHDT, CDR2 YYEEEE. The V gene lost 5 bases and the J gene lost 4 bases, with 9 bases spanning the gap.

This chain connects TRBV12-5 to TRBJ2-1; D perhaps matches TRBD1 (5 bases). The CDR3 loop spans 14 amino acids. The germline CDR1 and CDR2 sequences are LGHNT and FRNRAP. Trimming took off 9 bases at V and 1 base at J, with 13 bases between the two ends. The CDR3 reads CASYQGWSYNEQFF. CDR3 bases: TGTGCTAGCTATCAGGGCTGGTCCTACAATGAGCAGTTCTTC. The variable domain in full, with the rest retrieved from reference TRBV12-5 and TRBJ2-1, is DARVTQTPRHKVTEMGQEVTMRCQPILGHNTVFWYRQTMMQGLELLAYFRNRAPLDDSGMPKDRFSAEMPDATLATLKIQPSEPRDSAVYFCASYQGWSYNEQFFGPGTRLTVL.

This clonotype was picked up many times. The V call is TRBV7-9, the J call TRBJ2-1; 9 positions agree with TRBD2. Germline assignment: CDR1 SEHNR and CDR2 FQNEAQ (reference sequence). V lost 5 bases to trimming and J lost 5 bases; unmatched junction nucleotides: 4. There are 14 residues in the CDR3. CDR3 amino acids: CASSVVAGDNEQFF. In DNA, the CDR3 is TGTGCCAGCAGCGTAGTAGCGGGGGACAATGAGCAGTTCTTC.

The chain is built from TRBV10-3 and TRBJ2-2; D ambiguous. This CDR3 is built from 17 residues. Trimming shortened V by 0 bases and J by 6 bases, and 17 bases separated the two germline ends. Germline V gene sequence: CDR1 ENHRY, CDR2 SYGVKD. DNA of the CDR3: TGTGCCATCAGTGAGTCCTATGGACCTGCCGGTCCCGGGGAGCTGTTTTTT. Protein: CAISESYGPAGPGELFF.

The sample holds many counts of this clonotype. This sequence joins TRBV20-1 and TRBJ1-2; 8 bases match TRBD1. CDR1 is DFQATT, CDR2 SNEGSKA, per germline (reference sequence). The CDR3 extends over 13 amino acids. After removal of 5 bases from V and 7 bases from J, the junction contained 9 bases not matched to a gene. The CDR3 reads CSAVRGQVSGYTF. The CDR3 DNA is TGCAGTGCTGTCAGGGGGCAGGTTTCTGGCTACACCTTC.

This clonotype was seen more than once but under ten times. The J gene is TRBJ1-1, the V gene TRBV10-1; TRBD1 matches 10 bases. V was pared by 9 bases and J by 7 bases, with 2 bases of the junction left unmatched. There are 11 residues in the CDR3. Germline CDR1 is WNHNN and CDR2 is SYGVQD (reference sequence). The CDR3 DNA sequence: TGCGCCAGGGACAGGGGGGTTGAAGCTTTCTTT. Its protein product is CARDRGVEAFF.

A word on this clonotype: This CDR3 is missing its conserved last phenylalanine or tryptophan, likely due to a read error. The chain uses TRBV7-8 and TRBJ2-2; D unresolved. V was clipped by 1 base and J by 6 bases, with 6 bases between them. Germline V lookup: CDR1 SGHVS, CDR2 FQNEAQ. This CDR3 region has 13 residues. The chain's CDR3 is CASSLGVAGELFL. The CDR3 bases are TGTGCCAGCAGCTTAGGGGTGGCCGGGGAGCTGTTTCTT.

The table lists this clonotype with many counts. This sequence joins TRBV3-1 and TRBJ1-6, with a weak D call TRBD1 (5 bases). The CDR3 has 14 residues. Germline V gene sequence: CDR1 LGHDT, CDR2 YNNKEL (reference sequence). Trimming removed 4 bases at V and 7 bases at J, with 11 bases between. The CDR3 is CASSLGHENSPLHF. CDR3 DNA sequence: TGTGCCAGCAGCCTAGGACATGAGAATTCACCCCTCCACTTT.

A remark on this clonotype: A much larger clone differs by one base, so this may be a read error. This sequence joins TRBV20-1 and TRBJ1-1, with a possible D match to TRBD1 (6 bases). The germline V gene encodes CDR1 DFQATT and CDR2 SNEGSKA (reference sequence). The CDR3 runs 15 residues. The CDR3 sequence is CSAQLGGLLNTVAFF. The CDR3 DNA reads as TGCAGTGCCCAACTAGGGGGTTTACTGAACACTGTAGCTTTCTTT.